This T cell receptor (beta chain) was sequenced in a study of T cell clonality in common variable immunodeficiency. The V segment lost 4 bases and the J segment 0 bases; nucleotides outside the gene matches: 6. Germline V gene sequence: CDR1 LGHNA, CDR2 YNFKEQ. The CDR3 loop spans 17 amino acids. This clone was counted many times. The read comes to an end 3 residues before the CDR3 does, leaving the germline J gene to fill in the end. TCRdb's copy holds only in-frame clones and misses some; the assay was immunoSEQ multiplex PCR. The sample contains about 64,000 clones, none of them singletons. The chain is built from TRBV4-2 and TRBJ2-6, with 7 bases lining up with TRBD1. The sequence derives from a person aged 18 to 75 in good health. The specimen sequenced was peripheral blood mononuclear cells. The CDR3 here is CASSRTGTNSGANVLTF. The CDR3 DNA, read in part, is TGTGCCAGCAGCCGGACAGGAACTAACTCTGGGGCCAACGTC.